This entry lists 3 T cell receptor beta chains sequenced from one sample in a study of T cell repertoires in cytomegalovirus infection. These TCRs' antigens remain unknown. Via MiXCR, TCRdb re-called the reads, giving one row per CDR3 protein. Altogether 380,000 or so distinct CDR3 sequences are present, about 35% being singletons, with the ten largest covering roughly 14%. The sample here was cultured PBMCs, taken from culture after CMV antigen stimulation. These receptor sequences come from a human donor in good health (CMV status not recorded). Some clones in this sample may be carry-over from other donors' samples.

The genes are TRBV9 and TRBJ1-1; D possibly corresponds to TRBD1 (6 bases). Germline values: CDR1 SGDLS, CDR2 YYNGEE. The CDR3 runs 16 residues. V lost 0 bases, J lost 3 bases, and 15 bases lay in between. CDR3 coding DNA: TGTGCCAGCAGCGTAGGGGCGGCGGGGGCGGACACTGAAGCTTTCTTT. The encoded protein is CASSVGAAGADTEAFF.

This CDR3 is CASNLLAGSYEQYF. The CDR3 DNA sequence: TGTGCCAGCAACCTCCTAGCGGGATCCTACGAGCAGTACTTC. The chain couples TRBV28 to TRBJ2-7; TRBD2 aligns across 9 bases. Per germline, CDR1 MDHEN and CDR2 SYDVKM. The CDR3 is 14 amino acids. V shed 7 bases and J 1 base; nucleotides not matched to a gene: 5.

This chain uses TRBV7-2 with TRBJ2-7; TRBD1 is a possible D gene (5 bases). V was clipped by 1 base and J by 4 bases, with 8 bases between them. The CDR3 contains 13 residues. In germline, CDR1 is SGHTA, CDR2 FQGNSA. The CDR3 loop reads CASSLGGMYEQYF. Written as DNA, the CDR3 is TGTGCCAGCAGCTTAGGGGGCATGTACGAGCAGTACTTC.